One sample yielded the 4 T cell receptor beta chains listed below, sequenced in a study of control samples from healthy donors and cancer patients. TCRdb's table, derived via immunoSEQ multiplex PCR, lists solely in-frame clones and lacks some. The data show roughly 100,000 clones, approximately 90% seen once. Sequencing was done on a sample of PBMCs. The source is a man aged 55-75 years with lung cancer.

The chain uses TRBV12-3 or TRBV12-4 and TRBJ1-1; D gene uncertain. This CDR3 region has 12 residues. V dropped 3 bases and J dropped 8 bases, with 10 bases sitting between them. CDR3 DNA sequence: TGTGCCAGCAGTTTTATCCCGCCCGAAGCTTTCTTT. It yields the protein CASSFIPPEAFF.

This clone has just one count. The V and J genes are TRBV9 and TRBJ2-1; TRBD2 agrees at 14 bases. Germline V gene data show CDR1 as SGDLS and CDR2 as YYNGEE. The junction had 0 bases not matched to a gene; V was cut back by 2 bases and J by 8 bases. CDR3 length equals 14 residues. CDR3 sequence: CASSVTSGGDEQFF. In DNA form, the CDR3 reads TGTGCCAGCAGCGTGACTAGCGGGGGGGATGAGCAGTTCTTC.

CDR3 sequence reads: CASKGDRGYQETQYF. The CDR3 DNA follows: TGTGCCAGCAAGGGGGACAGGGGGTACCAAGAGACCCAGTACTTC. The chain has TRBV6-5 and TRBJ2-5; TRBD1 agrees at 11 bases. In germline, CDR1 is MNHEY, CDR2 SVGAGI. V dropped 7 bases and J dropped 0; count of bases not matched to a gene: 4. The CDR3 is made up of 15 amino acids.

This clone was seen a handful of times. J is TRBJ2-3 and V is TRBV9; D is unclear. There are 14 residues in the CDR3. Germline CDR1 is SGDLS and CDR2 is YYNGEE. Trimming removed 0 bases at V and 0 bases at J, with 5 bases between. The CDR3: CASSVASSTDTQYF. The CDR3 DNA reads as TGTGCCAGCAGCGTAGCTTCTAGCACAGATACGCAGTATTTT. Full variable domain (missing parts from reference TRBV9 and TRBJ2-3): DSGVTQTPKHLITATGQRVTLRCSPRSGDLSVYWYQQSLDQGLQFLIQYYNGEERAKGNILERFSAQQFPDLHSELNLSSLELGDSALYFCASSVASSTDTQYFGPGTRLTVL.